This TCR beta chain derives from a study of T cell responses to AZD1222 COVID-19 vaccine. General study findings and limits: Distributed over spike, vaccine-associated CD4 TCRs predominated at 160-218 and 743-854.

Details on this clone: Its antigen is not identified.

Trimming took 5 bases from V and 1 from J, leaving 10 bases between them. The CDR3 totals 14 residues. Germline CDR1 is MNHEY and CDR2 is SMNVEV (reference sequence). Only in-frame clones appear in the TCRdb table, and some are missing; sequencing was by immunoSEQ multiplex PCR. This table has some 120,000 clones, 80% to 90% appearing once. The material sequenced was peripheral blood, taken 28 days after the second AZD1222 dose. The chain combines TRBV27 with TRBJ2-3; the D is unclear. The receptor's source is an adult who received the AZD1222 COVID-19 vaccine. CDR3 loop: CASSPGDRTDTQYF. CDR3 DNA sequence: TGTGCCAGCAGTCCCGGAGATCGCACAGATACGCAGTATTTT.